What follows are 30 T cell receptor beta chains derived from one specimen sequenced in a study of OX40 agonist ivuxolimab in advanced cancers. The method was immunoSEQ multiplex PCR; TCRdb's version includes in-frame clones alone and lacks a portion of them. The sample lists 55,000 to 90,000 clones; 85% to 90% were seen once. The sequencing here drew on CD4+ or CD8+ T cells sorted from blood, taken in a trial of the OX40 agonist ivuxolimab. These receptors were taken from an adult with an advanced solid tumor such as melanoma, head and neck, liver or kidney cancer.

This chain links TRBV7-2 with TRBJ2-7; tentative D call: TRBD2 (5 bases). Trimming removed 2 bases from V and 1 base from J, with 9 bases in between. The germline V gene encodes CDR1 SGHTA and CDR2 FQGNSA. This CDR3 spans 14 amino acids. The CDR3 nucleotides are TGTGCCAGCAGCTTATGGACTGGTTCCTACGAGCAGTACTTC. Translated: CASSLWTGSYEQYF.

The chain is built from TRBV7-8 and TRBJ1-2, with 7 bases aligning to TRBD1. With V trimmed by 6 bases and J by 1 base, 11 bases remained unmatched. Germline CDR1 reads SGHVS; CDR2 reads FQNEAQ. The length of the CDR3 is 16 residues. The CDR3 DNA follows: TGTGCCAGCAGAGCCGACAGGGAGGGGAATAACTATGGCTACACCTTC. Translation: CASRADREGNNYGYTF.

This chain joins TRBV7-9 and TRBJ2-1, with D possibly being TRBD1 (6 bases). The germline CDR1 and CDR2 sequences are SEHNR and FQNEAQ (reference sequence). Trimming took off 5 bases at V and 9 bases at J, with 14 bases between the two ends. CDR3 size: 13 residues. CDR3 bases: TGTGCCAGCAGCATATATGACAGGACTGAGCAGTTCTTC. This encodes CASSIYDRTEQFF.

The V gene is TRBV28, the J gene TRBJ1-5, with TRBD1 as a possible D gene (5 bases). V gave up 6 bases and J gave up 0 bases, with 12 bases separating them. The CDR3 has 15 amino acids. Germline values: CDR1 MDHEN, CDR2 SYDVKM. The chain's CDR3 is CASSARELSNQPQHF. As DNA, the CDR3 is TGTGCCAGCAGCGCCAGGGAGCTTAGCAATCAGCCCCAGCATTTT.

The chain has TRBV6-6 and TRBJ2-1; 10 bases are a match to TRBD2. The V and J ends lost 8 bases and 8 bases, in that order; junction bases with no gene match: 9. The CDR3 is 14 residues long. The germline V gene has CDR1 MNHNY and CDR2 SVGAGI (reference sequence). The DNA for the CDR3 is TGTGCCAGCGGACTAGCGGCCCCTCCCTATGAGCAGTTCTTC. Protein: CASGLAAPPYEQFF.

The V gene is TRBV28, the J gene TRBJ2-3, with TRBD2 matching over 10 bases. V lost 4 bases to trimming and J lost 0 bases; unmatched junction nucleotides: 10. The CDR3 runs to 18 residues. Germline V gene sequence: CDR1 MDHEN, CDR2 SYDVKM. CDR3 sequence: CASSSTAQLAGSTDTQYF. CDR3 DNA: TGTGCCAGCAGTTCCACAGCCCAACTAGCGGGGAGCACAGATACGCAGTATTTT.

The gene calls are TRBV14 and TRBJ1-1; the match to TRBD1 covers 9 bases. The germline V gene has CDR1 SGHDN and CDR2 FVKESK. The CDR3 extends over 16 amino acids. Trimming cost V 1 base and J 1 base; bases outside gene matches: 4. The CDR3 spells CASSQAAGQGNTEAFF. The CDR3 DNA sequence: TGTGCCAGCAGCCAAGCGGCGGGACAGGGGAACACTGAAGCTTTCTTT.

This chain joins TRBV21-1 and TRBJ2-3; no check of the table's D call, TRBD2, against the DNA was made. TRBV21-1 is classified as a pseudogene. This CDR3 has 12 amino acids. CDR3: CASSKDRRGQYF. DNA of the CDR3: TGTGCCAGCAGCAAAGATCGGAGAGGGCAGTATTTT.

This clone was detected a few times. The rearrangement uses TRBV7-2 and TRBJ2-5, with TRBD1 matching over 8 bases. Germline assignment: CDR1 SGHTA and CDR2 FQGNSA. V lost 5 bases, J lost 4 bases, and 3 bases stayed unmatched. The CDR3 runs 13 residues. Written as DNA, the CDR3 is TGTGCCAGCAGCCGAACAGGGGGAGAGACCCAGTACTTC. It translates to CASSRTGGETQYF.

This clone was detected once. This CDR3 is CASSLDLTGELFF. CDR3 nucleotide sequence: TGTGCCAGCAGTTTAGATCTCACCGGGGAGCTGTTTTTT. This chain uses TRBV27 with TRBJ2-2, with D hard to call. CDR3 length: 13 amino acids. Germline values: CDR1 MNHEY, CDR2 SMNVEV (reference sequence). The V end lost 2 bases, the J end lost 4 bases, and 5 bases lay between the germline ends.

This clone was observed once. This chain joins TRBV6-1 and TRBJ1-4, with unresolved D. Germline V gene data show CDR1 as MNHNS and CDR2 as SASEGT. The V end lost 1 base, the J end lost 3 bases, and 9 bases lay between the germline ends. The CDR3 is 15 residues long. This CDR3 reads CASSEGAGSNEKLFF. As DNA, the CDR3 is TGTGCCAGCAGTGAAGGGGCAGGCTCTAATGAAAAACTGTTTTTT.

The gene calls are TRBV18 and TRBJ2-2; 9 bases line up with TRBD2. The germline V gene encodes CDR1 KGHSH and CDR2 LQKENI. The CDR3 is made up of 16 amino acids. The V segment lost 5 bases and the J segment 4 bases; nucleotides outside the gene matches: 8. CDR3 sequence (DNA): TGTGCCAGCTCAAGGCTAAGCGGGGGGCCCACCGGGGAGCTGTTTTTT. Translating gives CASSRLSGGPTGELFF.

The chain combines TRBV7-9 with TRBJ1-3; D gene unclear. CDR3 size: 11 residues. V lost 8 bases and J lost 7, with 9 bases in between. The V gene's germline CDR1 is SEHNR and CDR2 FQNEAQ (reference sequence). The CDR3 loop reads CASGYWNTIYF. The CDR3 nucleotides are TGTGCCAGCGGATATTGGAACACCATATATTTT.

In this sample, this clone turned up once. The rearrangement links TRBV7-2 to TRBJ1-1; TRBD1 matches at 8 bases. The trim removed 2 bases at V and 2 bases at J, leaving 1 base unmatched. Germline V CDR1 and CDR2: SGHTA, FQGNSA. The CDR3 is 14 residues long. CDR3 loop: CASSLQGANTEAFF. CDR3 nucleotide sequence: TGTGCCAGCAGCTTACAGGGGGCAAACACTGAAGCTTTCTTT. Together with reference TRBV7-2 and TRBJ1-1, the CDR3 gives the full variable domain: GAGVSQSPSNKVTEKGKDVELRCDPISGHTALYWYRQSLGQGLEFLIYFQGNSAPDKSGLPSDRFSAERTGGSVSTLTIQRTQQEDSAVYLCASSLQGANTEAFFGQGTRLTVV.

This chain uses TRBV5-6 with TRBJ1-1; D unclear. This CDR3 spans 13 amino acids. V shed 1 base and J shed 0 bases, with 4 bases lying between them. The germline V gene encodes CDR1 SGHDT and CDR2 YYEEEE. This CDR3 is CASSLLLNTEAFF. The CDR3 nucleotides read TGTGCCAGCAGCTTGCTATTGAACACTGAAGCTTTCTTT. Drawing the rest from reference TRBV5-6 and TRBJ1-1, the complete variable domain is DAGVTQSPTHLIKTRGQQVTLRCSPKSGHDTVSWYQQALGQGPQFIFQYYEEEERQRGNFPDRFSGHQFPNYSSELNVNALLLGDSALYLCASSLLLNTEAFFGQGTRLTVV.

In DNA, the CDR3 is TGTGCCAGCAGCCAAGATAGGGGACTAAAGAAGTTCTTC. It is translated as CASSQDRGLKKFF. The chain employs TRBV14 and TRBJ2-1, with 7 bases aligning to TRBD2. CDR1 is SGHDN, CDR2 FVKESK, per germline. Trimming cost V 0 bases and J 14 bases; bases outside gene matches: 7. CDR3 length: 13 amino acids.

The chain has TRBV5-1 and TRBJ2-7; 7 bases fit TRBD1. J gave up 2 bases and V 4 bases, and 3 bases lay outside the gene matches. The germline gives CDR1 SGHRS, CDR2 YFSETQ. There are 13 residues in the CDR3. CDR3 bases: TGCGCCAGCAGCATGGGGACAGCCTACGAGCAGTACTTC. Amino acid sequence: CASSMGTAYEQYF. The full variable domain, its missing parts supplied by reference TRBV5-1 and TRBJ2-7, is KAGVTQTPRYLIKTRGQQVTLSCSPISGHRSVSWYQQTPGQGLQFLFEYFSETQRNKGNFPGRFSGRQFSNSRSEMNVSTLELGDSALYLCASSMGTAYEQYFGPGTRLTVT.

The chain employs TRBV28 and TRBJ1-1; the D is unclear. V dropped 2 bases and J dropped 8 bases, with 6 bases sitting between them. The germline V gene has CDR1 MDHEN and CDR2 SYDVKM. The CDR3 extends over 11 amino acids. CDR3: CASSLRIEAFF. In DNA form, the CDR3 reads TGTGCCAGCAGTTTACGCATCGAAGCTTTCTTT.

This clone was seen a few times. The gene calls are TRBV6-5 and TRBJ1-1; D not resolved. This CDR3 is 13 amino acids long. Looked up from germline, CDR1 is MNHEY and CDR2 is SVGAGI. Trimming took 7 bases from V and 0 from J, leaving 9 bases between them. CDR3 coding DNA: TGTGCCAGCAAAACAGACATGAACACTGAAGCTTTCTTT. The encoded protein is CASKTDMNTEAFF.

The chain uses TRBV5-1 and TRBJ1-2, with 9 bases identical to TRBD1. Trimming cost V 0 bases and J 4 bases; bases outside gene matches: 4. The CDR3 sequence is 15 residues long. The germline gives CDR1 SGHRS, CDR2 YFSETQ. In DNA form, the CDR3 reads TGCGCCAGCAGCTTGGATGGGACAGGGATCTATGGCTACACCTTC. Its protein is CASSLDGTGIYGYTF. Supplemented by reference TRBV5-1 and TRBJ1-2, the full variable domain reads KAGVTQTPRYLIKTRGQQVTLSCSPISGHRSVSWYQQTPGQGLQFLFEYFSETQRNKGNFPGRFSGRQFSNSRSEMNVSTLELGDSALYLCASSLDGTGIYGYTFGSGTRLTVV.

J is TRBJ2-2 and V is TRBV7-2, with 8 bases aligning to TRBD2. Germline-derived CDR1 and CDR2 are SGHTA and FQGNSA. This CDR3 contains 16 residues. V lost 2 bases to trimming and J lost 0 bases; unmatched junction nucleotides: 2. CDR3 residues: CASSLNGGANTGELFF. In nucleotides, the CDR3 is TGTGCCAGCAGCTTAAACGGGGGGGCGAACACCGGGGAGCTGTTTTTT.

The CDR3 nucleotides read TGTGCCAGCAGGTTACTAGCGGGAGCCCCAGATACGCAGTATTTT. Protein: CASRLLAGAPDTQYF. The J gene is TRBJ2-3, the V gene TRBV2; TRBD2 aligns across 11 bases. Germline values: CDR1 SNHLY, CDR2 FYNNEI. With 6 bases clipped from V and 4 bases from J, the junction kept 6 bases outside the gene matches. The CDR3 extends over 15 amino acids.

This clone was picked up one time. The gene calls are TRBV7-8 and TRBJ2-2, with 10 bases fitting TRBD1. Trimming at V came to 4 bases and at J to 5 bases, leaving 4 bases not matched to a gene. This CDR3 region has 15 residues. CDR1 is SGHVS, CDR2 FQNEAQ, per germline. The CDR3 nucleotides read TGTGCCAGCAGCTCTAGGGACAGGGGTACCGGGGAGCTGTTTTTT. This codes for CASSSRDRGTGELFF.

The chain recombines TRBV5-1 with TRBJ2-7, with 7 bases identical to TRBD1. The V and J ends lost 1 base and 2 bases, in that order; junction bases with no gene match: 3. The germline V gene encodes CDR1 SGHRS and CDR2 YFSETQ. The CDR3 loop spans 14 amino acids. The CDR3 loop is CASSLRGGPYEQYF. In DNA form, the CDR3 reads TGCGCCAGCAGCTTGCGAGGGGGCCCCTACGAGCAGTACTTC.

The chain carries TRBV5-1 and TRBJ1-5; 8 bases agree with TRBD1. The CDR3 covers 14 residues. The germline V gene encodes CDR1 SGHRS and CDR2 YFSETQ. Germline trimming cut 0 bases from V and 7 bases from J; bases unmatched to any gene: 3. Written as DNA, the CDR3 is TGCGCCAGCAGCTTGGAACAGGGGGGGCAGCCCCAGCATTTT. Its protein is CASSLEQGGQPQHF.

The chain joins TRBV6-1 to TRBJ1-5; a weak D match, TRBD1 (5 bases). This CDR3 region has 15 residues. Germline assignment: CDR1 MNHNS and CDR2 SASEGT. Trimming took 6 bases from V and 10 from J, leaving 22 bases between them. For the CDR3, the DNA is TGTGCCAGCAGAACAAATAGGGGCTGGCCGGGACCCCAGCATTTT. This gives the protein CASRTNRGWPGPQHF.

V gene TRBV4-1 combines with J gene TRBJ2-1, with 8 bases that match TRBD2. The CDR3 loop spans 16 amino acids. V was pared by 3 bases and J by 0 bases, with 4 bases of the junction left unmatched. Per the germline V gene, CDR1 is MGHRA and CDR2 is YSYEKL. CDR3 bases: TGCGCCAGCAGCCAGCGGGGGGTTGGCTCCTACAATGAGCAGTTCTTC. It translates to CASSQRGVGSYNEQFF.

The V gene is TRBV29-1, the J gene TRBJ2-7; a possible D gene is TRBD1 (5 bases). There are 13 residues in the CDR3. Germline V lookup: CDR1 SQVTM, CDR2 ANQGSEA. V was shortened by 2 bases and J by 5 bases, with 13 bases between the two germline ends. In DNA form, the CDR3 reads TGCAGCGTTGAATTTCAGGGTTTAAACGAGCAGTACTTC. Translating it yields CSVEFQGLNEQYF.

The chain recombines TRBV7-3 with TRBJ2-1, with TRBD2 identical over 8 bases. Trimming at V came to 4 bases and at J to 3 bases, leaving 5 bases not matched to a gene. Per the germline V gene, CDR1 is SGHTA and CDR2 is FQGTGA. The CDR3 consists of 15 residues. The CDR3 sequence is CASSYTSGGYNEQFF. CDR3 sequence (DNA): TGTGCCAGCAGCTACACTAGCGGAGGCTACAATGAGCAGTTCTTC.

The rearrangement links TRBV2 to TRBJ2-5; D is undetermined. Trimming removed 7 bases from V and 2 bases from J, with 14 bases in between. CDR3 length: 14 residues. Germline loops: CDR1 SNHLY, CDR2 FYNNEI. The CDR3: CASTLELHQETQYF. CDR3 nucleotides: TGTGCCAGCACCCTTGAATTACATCAAGAGACCCAGTACTTC.